The T cell receptor beta chain under discussion was sequenced for a study of blood T cell repertoires in COVID-19. The germline V and J ends were trimmed by 0 bases and 6 bases, with 14 bases remaining between them. CDR1 LNHNV and CDR2 YYDKDF come from the germline V gene (reference sequence). The CDR3 sequence is 16 residues long. The data were produced by immunoSEQ multiplex PCR, yet TCRdb's version contains in-frame clones alone and is incomplete. Here the sample spans around 300,000 clones, 75% to 90% being singletons. In Cohort 3, a recovered donor had either two negative PCRs, clearance, or symptom resolution.

Sequencing was carried out using PBMCs or T cells enriched from blood (not recorded which). The V and J genes are TRBV15 and TRBJ2-2; weak D call: TRBD2 (6 bases). The clonotype was recovered from a woman in her forties or fifties who had recovered from COVID-19. The CDR3 nucleotides read TGTGCCACCAGCAGAGATTCTGGGAGGTTGGCCGGGGAGCTGTTTTTT. Translating it yields CATSRDSGRLAGELFF.